A selection of T cell receptor beta chains follows, all from one sample in a study of cytomegalovirus exposure and HLA in healthy donors. TCRdb keeps only in-frame clones here, not all; method: immunoSEQ multiplex PCR. This table holds around 190,000 clones, more than 75% found once. Input material: PBMCs. These receptors all come from a woman under 40 in good health and CMV-seropositive. Each CDR3 is given with its conserved first and last residue.

v_gene: TRBV4-1
len: 14
j_gene: TRBJ1-5
CDR3aa: CASSQVQEESAQHF

v_gene: TRBV9
len: 13
j_gene: TRBJ1-6
CDR3aa: CASSAKSGSPLHF

v_gene: TRBV19
len: 15
j_gene: TRBJ2-1
CDR3aa: CASSSGLQGINEQFF

v_gene: TRBV9
len: 18
j_gene: TRBJ2-1
CDR3aa: CASSVALGSGGRHNEQFF

v_gene: TRBV4-2
len: 15
j_gene: TRBJ2-3
CDR3aa: CASSQAGGGTDTQYF

v_gene: TRBV5-1
len: 16
j_gene: TRBJ1-1
CDR3aa: CASSLADSGRNTEAFF

v_gene: TRBV2
len: 14
j_gene: TRBJ2-7
CDR3aa: CASTDRSHSYEQYF

v_gene: TRBV9
len: 17
j_gene: TRBJ2-3
CDR3aa: CASSAPVAGEPTDTQYF

v_gene: TRBV9
len: 15
j_gene: TRBJ1-6
CDR3aa: CASSSGDHYNSPLHF

v_gene: TRBV13
len: 16
j_gene: TRBJ2-5
CDR3aa: CASSLSGGGIQETQYF

v_gene: TRBV6-1
len: 15
j_gene: TRBJ1-1
CDR3aa: CASNNRVRSNTEAFF

v_gene: TRBV9
len: 15
j_gene: TRBJ1-2
CDR3aa: CASSVGGQGGLGYTF

v_gene: TRBV29-1
len: 11
j_gene: TRBJ1-2
CDR3aa: CSARSNYGYTF

v_gene: TRBV28
len: 12
j_gene: TRBJ1-6
CDR3aa: CATRGYGSPLHF

v_gene: TRBV15
len: 16
j_gene: TRBJ2-6
CDR3aa: CATSSSRVTGANVLTF

v_gene: TRBV4-1
len: 16
j_gene: TRBJ2-3
CDR3aa: CASSLLRDRMTDTQYF

v_gene: TRBV18
len: 14
j_gene: TRBJ1-5
CDR3aa: CASSPEVGDQPQHF

v_gene: TRBV13
len: 12
j_gene: TRBJ1-1
CDR3aa: CASSFGGTEAFF

v_gene: TRBV6-1
len: 15
j_gene: TRBJ1-3
CDR3aa: CASSEGSLRGNTIYF

v_gene: TRBV11-2
len: 14
j_gene: TRBJ2-3
CDR3aa: CASSWGGMRDTQYF

v_gene: TRBV10-3
len: 14
j_gene: TRBJ2-7
CDR3aa: CAISEALDRAEQYF

v_gene: TRBV7-2
len: 14
j_gene: TRBJ2-7
CDR3aa: CASSLTRVSYEQYF

v_gene: TRBV7-3
len: 13
j_gene: TRBJ2-5
CDR3aa: CASSLTLQETQYF

v_gene: TRBV6-1
len: 14
j_gene: TRBJ2-3
CDR3aa: CASRTGRSTDTQYF

v_gene: TRBV6-5
len: 15
j_gene: .
CDR3aa: CASSQDRGSTYEQYF

v_gene: TRBV2
len: 14
j_gene: TRBJ1-4
CDR3aa: CASSEGPLGEKLFF

v_gene: TRBV27
len: 15
j_gene: TRBJ1-2
CDR3aa: CASSLSKGGVLGYTF

v_gene: TRBV2
len: 15
j_gene: TRBJ2-5
CDR3aa: CASSSTGGEQETQYF

v_gene: TRBV19
len: 14
j_gene: TRBJ2-1
CDR3aa: CASNKAGGNHEQFF

v_gene: TRBV19
len: 12
j_gene: TRBJ2-5
CDR3aa: CASQAGGGTQYF

v_gene: TRBV19
len: 13
j_gene: TRBJ2-7
CDR3aa: CASSRTETYEQYF

v_gene: TRBV5-5
len: 12
j_gene: TRBJ1-2
CDR3aa: CASSHEDYGYTF

v_gene: TRBV7-8
len: 16
j_gene: TRBJ1-5
CDR3aa: CASSLVEGGSNQPQHF

v_gene: TRBV27
len: 14
j_gene: TRBJ2-7
CDR3aa: CASSRTSGSHEQYF

v_gene: TRBV11-3
len: 14
j_gene: TRBJ2-2
CDR3aa: CASSFDRGRGELFF

v_gene: TRBV28
len: 12
j_gene: TRBJ1-5
CDR3aa: CASSTGSQPQHF

v_gene: TRBV27
len: 16
j_gene: TRBJ2-1
CDR3aa: CASSLYPGPLVNEQFF